What follows are 10 T cell receptor beta chains derived from one specimen sequenced in a study of blood T cell repertoires in COVID-19. Assay used: immunoSEQ multiplex PCR; TCRdb lists only in-frame clones, some missing. The top ten clones hold roughly 3% of a sample with about 250,000 clones, 70% to 90% of them seen once. The sample was peripheral blood. The source of these receptors is a man aged 18-30 years with active or convalescent COVID-19.

V gene TRBV19 combines with J gene TRBJ1-2; D gene uncertain. Per the germline V gene, CDR1 is LNHDA and CDR2 is SQIVND (reference sequence). This CDR3 comprises 16 residues. The V gene lost 6 bases and the J gene lost 0 bases, with 17 bases spanning the gap. The CDR3 loop reads CASSSSWSGTNYGYTF. The DNA of the CDR3 is TGTGCCAGTAGCAGTAGTTGGTCAGGCACTAACTATGGCTACACCTTC. Based on the CDR3 plus reference TRBV19 and TRBJ1-2, the full variable domain is DGGITQSPKYLFRKEGQNVTLSCEQNLNHDAMYWYRQDPGQGLRLIYYSQIVNDFQKGDIAEGYSVSREKKESFPLTVTSAQKNPTAFYLCASSSSWSGTNYGYTFGSGTRLTVV.

This chain uses TRBV27 with TRBJ1-5; D gene unclear. V was cut by 10 bases and J by 6 bases, with 13 bases left in between. CDR1 and CDR2 (germline): MNHEY, SMNVEV (reference sequence). This CDR3 spans 12 amino acids. CDR3 nucleotide sequence: TGTGCCACCCGCGGGAGCTTTCAGCCCCAGCATTTT. The encoded protein is CATRGSFQPQHF.

This clone came up a few times. CDR3 sequence: CASSMDIPNTEAFF. The CDR3, as DNA: TGTGCCAGCAGCATGGACATACCGAACACTGAAGCTTTCTTT. The V call is TRBV3-1 (or the pseudogene TRBV3-2), the J call TRBJ1-1, with D possibly being TRBD1 (5 bases). Germline V lookup: CDR1 LGHDT, CDR2 YNNKEL (reference sequence). CDR3 length: 14 residues. Between the trimmed V and J ends, which lost 5 bases and 1 base, there was a span of 11 bases.

The chain joins TRBV5-1 to TRBJ2-7; D uncertain. V shed 0 bases and J shed 3 bases, with 7 bases lying between them. The germline V gene encodes CDR1 SGHRS and CDR2 YFSETQ. This CDR3 is built from 13 residues. CDR3 sequence: CASSLVSFYEQYF. The CDR3 DNA follows: TGCGCCAGCAGCTTGGTGTCCTTCTACGAGCAGTACTTC.

The rearrangement links TRBV28 to TRBJ1-5; perhaps TRBD1 as D (6 bases). Germline values: CDR1 MDHEN, CDR2 SYDVKM. The CDR3 extends over 18 amino acids. Trimming cost V 6 bases and J 6 bases, with 27 bases left between them. The CDR3 spells CASSHAPGFGGIGQPQHF. DNA for the CDR3: TGTGCCAGCAGCCACGCCCCCGGGTTTGGGGGCATAGGTCAGCCCCAGCATTTT. The whole variable domain, remainder taken from reference TRBV28 and TRBJ1-5, is DVKVTQSSRYLVKRTGEKVFLECVQDMDHENMFWYRQDPGLGLRLIYFSYDVKMKEKGDIPEGYSVSREKKERFSLILESASTNQTSMYLCASSHAPGFGGIGQPQHFGDGTRLSIL.

Only one count was recorded for this clone. The rearrangement uses TRBV4-3 and TRBJ1-2; weak D call: TRBD1 (6 bases). CDR3 size: 16 residues. Germline assignment: CDR1 LGHNA and CDR2 YSLEER. V lost 0 bases, J lost 4 bases, and 15 bases lay in between. The CDR3 nucleotides are TGCGCCAGCAGCCAAGATCATACACAGGGTGCCTATGGCTACACCTTC. Encoded protein: CASSQDHTQGAYGYTF.

The chain employs TRBV10-3 and TRBJ1-4; possible D gene TRBD1, 5 bases. Trimming removed 3 bases at V and 3 bases at J, with 20 bases between. The germline V gene has CDR1 ENHRY and CDR2 SYGVKD. This CDR3 has 18 amino acids. CDR3 in amino acids: CAISEARGGGGANEKLFF. The DNA of the CDR3 is TGTGCCATCAGTGAAGCACGGGGCGGCGGGGGGGCTAATGAAAAACTGTTTTTT.

This chain joins TRBV11-3 and TRBJ1-5; 7 nucleotides align to TRBD1. There are 14 residues in the CDR3. CDR1 SGHNT and CDR2 YENEEA come from the germline V gene. V was clipped by 5 bases and J by 7 bases; unmatched bases: 8. The CDR3 DNA follows: TGTGCCAGCAGCCCGAACAGGGGCAGGCAGCCCCAGCATTTT. It is translated as CASSPNRGRQPQHF.

This rearrangement joins TRBV27 to TRBJ1-1; no definite D call. From germline, CDR1 is MNHEY and CDR2 SMNVEV (reference sequence). Trimming took 5 bases from V and 3 from J, leaving 13 bases between them. This CDR3 is built from 14 residues. The CDR3 bases are TGTGCCAGCAGTCTGCAGGCGCAGGACACTGAAGCTTTCTTT. As protein: CASSLQAQDTEAFF.

The chain is built from TRBV2 and TRBJ2-7; the D is unclear. CDR1 and CDR2 (germline): SNHLY, FYNNEI. Trimming removed 8 bases at V and 0 bases at J, with 17 bases between. The CDR3 totals 15 residues. The DNA of the CDR3 is TGTGCCAGCTCTCGCGCGGCCGCCCCCTCCTACGAGCAGTACTTC. Protein product: CASSRAAAPSYEQYF. Together with reference TRBV2 and TRBJ2-7, the CDR3 gives the full variable domain: EPEVTQTPSHQVTQMGQEVILRCVPISNHLYFYWYRQILGQKVEFLVSFYNNEISEKSEIFDDQFSVERPDGSNFTLKIRSTKLEDSAMYFCASSRAAAPSYEQYFGPGTRLTVT.